These 28 T cell receptor beta chains share one sample of origin, sequenced in a study of blood T cell repertoires in COVID-19. Clones were sequenced by immunoSEQ multiplex PCR, and TCRdb holds only the in-frame ones, with some missing. Here the sample spans 75,000 or so clones, around 90% being singletons. The sample was peripheral blood. These receptor sequences come from a woman aged 80 or over with active or convalescent COVID-19.

This sequence joins TRBV14 and TRBJ2-1; 15 bases align to TRBD2. The CDR3 contains 15 residues. The germline V gene encodes CDR1 SGHDN and CDR2 FVKESK. The V and J ends lost 6 bases and 6 bases, in that order; junction bases with no gene match: 3. CDR3 region: CASRGLAGGPNEQFF. CDR3 sequence (DNA): TGTGCCAGCAGGGGACTAGCGGGAGGACCCAATGAGCAGTTCTTC.

The chain combines TRBV7-2 with TRBJ2-1; 7 nucleotides align to TRBD1. Trimming cost V 5 bases and J 6 bases; bases outside gene matches: 10. CDR1 SGHTA and CDR2 FQGNSA come from the germline V gene. The CDR3 runs to 15 residues. CDR3 sequence (DNA): TGTGCCAGCAGCCTCGGACAGGCTAGGGTCAATGAGCAGTTCTTC. Translated: CASSLGQARVNEQFF.

This rearrangement joins TRBV5-4 to TRBJ2-3; 11 nucleotides agree with TRBD2. The CDR3 consists of 15 residues. Trimming cost V 1 base and J 4 bases; bases outside gene matches: 2. Germline values: CDR1 SGHNT, CDR2 YYREEE (reference sequence). The DNA for the CDR3 is TGTGCCAGCAGCTTGACTAGCGGGAGCCCAGATACGCAGTATTTT. Translated, it gives CASSLTSGSPDTQYF.

The rearrangement links TRBV11-3 to TRBJ2-3, with a weak D call TRBD2 (5 bases). The germline CDR1 and CDR2 sequences are SGHNT and YENEEA. Trimming took 6 bases from V and 1 from J, leaving 17 bases between them. This CDR3 region has 16 residues. This CDR3 is CASSRPTGKGTDTQYF. As DNA, the CDR3 is TGTGCCAGCAGTCGACCGACGGGAAAAGGCACAGATACGCAGTATTTT.

The CDR3 spells CASSYSADRLNTEAFF. The CDR3 coding sequence is TGTGCCAGCAGTTACTCCGCCGACAGGTTGAACACTGAAGCTTTCTTT. This chain uses TRBV6-6 with TRBJ1-1, with D perhaps TRBD1 (6 bases). Germline CDR1 and CDR2: MNHNY and SVGAGI (reference sequence). V was pared by 0 bases and J by 0 bases, with 11 bases between. This CDR3 spans 16 amino acids.

V gene TRBV7-8 combines with J gene TRBJ2-1; weak D call: TRBD1 (6 bases). V was cut by 5 bases and J by 9 bases, with 17 bases left in between. The CDR3 is 14 amino acids. Germline V gene sequence: CDR1 SGHVS, CDR2 FQNEAQ. CDR3 region: CASSRIARGGEQFF. DNA of the CDR3: TGTGCCAGCAGCCGAATCGCCAGGGGTGGTGAGCAGTTCTTC.

The V gene is TRBV14, the J gene TRBJ2-2, with D tentatively TRBD2 (5 bases). The CDR3 covers 18 residues. Germline CDR1 reads SGHDN; CDR2 reads FVKESK. V was shortened by 2 bases and J by 6 bases, with 22 bases between the two germline ends. The CDR3 sequence is CASSQLSTLTRPAGELFF. The CDR3 region has the DNA TGTGCCAGCAGCCAATTGTCCACCCTTACTAGGCCCGCCGGGGAGCTGTTTTTT.

This clone was observed a handful of times. V gene TRBV10-3 combines with J gene TRBJ2-7, with 7 bases that match TRBD1. Trimming at V came to 0 bases and at J to 3 bases, leaving 8 bases not matched to a gene. The CDR3 has 16 amino acids. Germline assignment: CDR1 ENHRY and CDR2 SYGVKD. The CDR3 region is CAISESRGQTVYEQYF. The CDR3 DNA follows: TGTGCCATCAGTGAGTCGAGGGGACAGACGGTCTACGAGCAGTACTTC.

This clone was counted once. This chain joins TRBV7-2 and TRBJ2-5; maybe TRBD2 (5 bases). This CDR3 comprises 15 residues. CDR1 SGHTA and CDR2 FQGNSA come from the germline V gene. Trimming removed 3 bases from V and 0 bases from J, with 11 bases in between. The CDR3 region is CASSFGGSYQETQYF. CDR3 coding DNA: TGTGCCAGCAGCTTTGGCGGGTCGTACCAAGAGACCCAGTACTTC.

V gene TRBV5-1 combines with J gene TRBJ1-3; D is undetermined. Germline V lookup: CDR1 SGHRS, CDR2 YFSETQ. The germline V and J ends were trimmed by 5 bases and 2 bases, with 17 bases remaining between them. CDR3 size: 16 residues. The CDR3 DNA sequence: TGCGCCAGCAGTCCGGAAGGCAGAGGAGCTGGAAACACCATATATTTT. This codes for CASSPEGRGAGNTIYF. The whole variable domain, remainder taken from reference TRBV5-1 and TRBJ1-3, is KAGVTQTPRYLIKTRGQQVTLSCSPISGHRSVSWYQQTPGQGLQFLFEYFSETQRNKGNFPGRFSGRQFSNSRSEMNVSTLELGDSALYLCASSPEGRGAGNTIYFGEGSWLTVV.

This chain joins TRBV27 and TRBJ2-7; 8 bases are shared with TRBD1. This CDR3 is 14 amino acids long. J lost 8 bases, V lost 5 bases, and 11 bases had no gene match. Germline V CDR1 and CDR2: MNHEY, SMNVEV (reference sequence). The DNA for the CDR3 is TGTGCCAGCAGTCCCTCCGGGACAGGAACCCAGCAGTACTTC. Translated, it gives CASSPSGTGTQQYF.

CDR3 protein: CASSYSRGYYGYTF. Here the CDR3 DNA reads TGTGCCAGCAGTTACTCGAGAGGCTACTATGGCTACACCTTC. This chain uses TRBV6-2 or TRBV6-3 with TRBJ1-2; no clear D. This CDR3 comprises 14 residues. V was shortened by 0 bases and J by 3 bases, with 8 bases between the two germline ends. The germline gives CDR1 MNHEY, CDR2 SVGEGT.

The CDR3 region has the DNA TGTGCCAGCAGCATGACAGGGTCCTACGAGCAGTACTTC. Translation: CASSMTGSYEQYF. The J gene is TRBJ2-7, the V gene TRBV11-3; 7 nucleotides agree with TRBD1. This CDR3 has 13 residues. Germline CDR1 and CDR2: SGHNT and YENEEA. Losses at the gene ends were 5 bases for V and 1 base for J; bases not matched to a gene: 2.

This sequence joins TRBV5-1 and TRBJ2-1, with 9 bases identical to TRBD2. The CDR3 consists of 18 residues. CDR1 and CDR2 from the germline V gene are SGHRS and YFSETQ. V lost 3 bases, J lost 7 bases, and 17 bases stayed unmatched. The CDR3, as DNA: TGCGCCAGCAGCTCAGTCGTGCGGGGGGGGCGAGTTGGGAATGAGCAGTTCTTC. Amino acids: CASSSVVRGGRVGNEQFF.

Notes on this clone: Other DNA sequences from this sample encode an identical CDR3 as well. The CDR3 here is CASSLGQVNYGYTF. CDR3 DNA sequence: TGTGCCAGCAGCTTAGGACAGGTTAACTATGGCTACACCTTC. The chain carries TRBV7-2 and TRBJ1-2; weak D call: TRBD1 (6 bases). This CDR3 is 14 amino acids long. The V and J ends lost 1 base and 1 base respectively, with 7 bases between them. The germline gives CDR1 SGHTA, CDR2 FQGNSA.

This chain uses TRBV27 with TRBJ2-5, with 10 nucleotides matching TRBD2. J lost 5 bases, V lost 5 bases, and 5 bases had no gene match. This CDR3 is 14 amino acids long. The V gene's germline CDR1 is MNHEY and CDR2 SMNVEV (reference sequence). In nucleotides, the CDR3 is TGTGCCAGCAGTAAACTAGCGGGGACGGAGACCCAGTACTTC. It translates to CASSKLAGTETQYF.

A single count supports this clone. The chain links TRBV7-9 to TRBJ2-1; weak D call: TRBD2 (7 bases). Trimming cost V 1 base and J 9 bases, with 16 bases left between them. This CDR3 has 15 residues. CDR1 is SEHNR and CDR2 is FQNEAQ in the germline V gene (reference sequence). The CDR3 nucleotides read TGTGCCAGCAGCTTAGGGGGGCGGGAGAGGGCTGAGCAGTTCTTC. Its translation is CASSLGGRERAEQFF. Based on the CDR3 plus reference TRBV7-9 and TRBJ2-1, the full variable domain is DTGVSQNPRHKITKRGQNVTFRCDPISEHNRLYWYRQTLGQGPEFLTYFQNEAQLEKSRLLSDRFSAERPKGSFSTLEIQRTEQGDSAMYLCASSLGGRERAEQFFGPGTRLTVL.

The genes are TRBV6-5 and TRBJ1-6; D might be TRBD1 (5 bases). This CDR3 contains 16 residues. V was shortened by 0 bases and J by 9 bases, with 15 bases between the two germline ends. The V gene's germline CDR1 is MNHEY and CDR2 SVGAGI. The CDR3 spells CASSYSPNRRVSPLHF. The DNA of the CDR3 is TGTGCCAGCAGTTACTCGCCCAATCGCAGGGTTTCACCCCTCCACTTT.

V and J are TRBV10-1 and TRBJ2-1, with D perhaps matching TRBD2 (6 bases). Germline V lookup: CDR1 WNHNN, CDR2 SYGVQD (reference sequence). The CDR3 is 15 amino acids. V was clipped by 5 bases and J by 0 bases, with 11 bases between them. For the CDR3, the DNA is TGCGCCAGCAGTCCTGGGGGGAGCTCCTACAATGAGCAGTTCTTC. Translation gives CASSPGGSSYNEQFF.

The rearrangement uses TRBV18 and TRBJ1-1; perhaps TRBD1 as D (5 bases). The germline V gene encodes CDR1 KGHSH and CDR2 LQKENI. Trimming shortened V by 4 bases and J by 4 bases, and 13 bases separated the two germline ends. This CDR3 region has 14 residues. Written as DNA, the CDR3 is TGTGCCAGCTCACGTCCGGGGGTTCTCACTGAAGCTTTCTTT. Protein product: CASSRPGVLTEAFF.

This chain links TRBV4-3 with TRBJ2-3; 8 nucleotides match TRBD2. This CDR3 contains 20 residues. CDR1 and CDR2 (germline): LGHNA, YSLEER. V trimming: 0 bases; J trimming: 4 bases; junction bases outside the gene matches: 18. CDR3 bases: TGCGCCAGCAGCCAAGATCTCCTCCGCGGGAGGACGCCGCGTGCAGATACGCAGTATTTT. It yields the protein CASSQDLLRGRTPRADTQYF.

The V and J genes are TRBV19 and TRBJ1-4, with 12 bases aligning to TRBD1. Germline-derived CDR1 and CDR2 are LNHDA and SQIVND (reference sequence). V lost 4 bases, J lost 4 bases, and 13 bases stayed unmatched. The CDR3 has 19 residues. CDR3 residues: CASSKAPGQGAFLNEKLFF. CDR3 nucleotide sequence: TGTGCCAGTAGTAAAGCTCCGGGACAGGGGGCTTTCCTTAATGAAAAACTGTTTTTT.

The count of this clone is one. J is TRBJ2-7 and V is TRBV30, with D unresolved. This CDR3 is built from 12 residues. V lost 0 bases to trimming and J lost 4 bases, with 7 bases between them. Germline lookup yields CDR1 GTSNPN and CDR2 SVGIG (reference sequence). The CDR3 nucleotides read TGTGCCTGGAGTGTAATCTCTTACGAGCAGTACTTC. It codes for CAWSVISYEQYF.

The chain has TRBV12-2 and TRBJ2-5; the D segment call TRBD1 is taken from the table without a DNA check. TRBV12-2 is a known pseudogene. The CDR3 totals 16 residues. CDR3 amino acids: CASRLRGQGGQETQYF. The CDR3 DNA is TGTGCAAGTCGCTTAAGGGGACAGGGAGGTCAAGAGACCCAGTACTTC.

This clone was seen only once. The J gene is TRBJ2-3, the V gene TRBV7-3, with 9 bases aligning to TRBD2. Per germline, CDR1 SGHTA and CDR2 FQGTGA. The CDR3 covers 16 residues. V lost 3 bases, J lost 5 bases, and 9 bases stayed unmatched. DNA of the CDR3: TGTGCCAGCAGCTTGCGACCTAGCGGGGTGGTAGATACGCAGTATTTT. Its protein product is CASSLRPSGVVDTQYF.

The V gene is TRBV2, the J gene TRBJ2-5; weak D call: TRBD1 (5 bases). Germline V gene lookup returns CDR1 SNHLY and CDR2 FYNNEI. V was pared by 3 bases and J by 3 bases, with 11 bases between. This CDR3 contains 14 residues. The CDR3 loop is CASSEGWGEETQYF. CDR3 bases: TGTGCCAGCAGTGAGGGGTGGGGCGAAGAGACCCAGTACTTC.

The rearrangement links TRBV19 to TRBJ2-1; perhaps TRBD1 as D (5 bases). This CDR3 is 13 amino acids long. Per the germline V gene, CDR1 is LNHDA and CDR2 is SQIVND (reference sequence). Trimming removed 5 bases at V and 7 bases at J, with 12 bases between. CDR3 coding DNA: TGTGCCAGTAGTCCTCAGAAGGGGAATGAGCAGTTCTTC. Amino acids: CASSPQKGNEQFF.

This clone was seen once. The rearrangement joins TRBV7-2 to TRBJ2-3; 9 nucleotides match TRBD2. The CDR3 totals 16 residues. The germline gives CDR1 SGHTA, CDR2 FQGNSA. Germline trimming cut 1 base from V and 0 bases from J; bases unmatched to any gene: 2. The CDR3 DNA reads TGTGCCAGCAGCTTAGTGCTAGCGGGGAGCACAGATACGCAGTATTTT. The encoded protein is CASSLVLAGSTDTQYF. Filled out from reference TRBV7-2 and TRBJ2-3, the complete variable domain reads GAGVSQSPSNKVTEKGKDVELRCDPISGHTALYWYRQSLGQGLEFLIYFQGNSAPDKSGLPSDRFSAERTGGSVSTLTIQRTQQEDSAVYLCASSLVLAGSTDTQYFGPGTRLTVL.